This TCR beta chain was recorded in a study of shared clonotypes between healthy human individuals (TCRdb year 2020). About the investigation overall: A couple of women and three men aged 18 to 49 years were included in the cohort. The study deeply sequenced blood TCR repertoires of about five healthy adults to estimate repertoire size and the extent of clonotype sharing between individuals. Libraries were prepared and TCR repertoires were sequenced by different laboratories using diverse techniques, in order to increase sequencing depth and limit assay-specific biases. Leukapheresis yielded between about 0.8 and 8.9 billion PBMCs per donor. Study-level results and caveats: Only blood was sampled, and tissue TCR repertoires likely differ from those in blood. Based on pairwise subsampling, the degree of clonotype sharing among donors was expected to be affected by sequencing depth. The small number of donors limited the genetic and exposure-history diversity represented.

According to the germline V gene, CDR1 reads SNHLY and CDR2 reads FYNNEI. The CDR3 runs 14 residues from the cysteine to the phenylalanine. The sequence is cut down to CDR3 DNA, 42 bases in frame from base 1. The junction shows trimming of 4 bases on V and 1 base on J, plus 10 bases between the germline ends. On this clone: What this receptor recognizes is not known. No much larger clone exists at a distance of one base, and base qualities are not known.

Using the deep immunoSEQ assay, multiplex PCR amplified TCR CDR3 regions from genomic DNA. Genomic DNA extracted from each cell subset was distributed evenly over all wells of several immunoSEQ 96-well plates, and each plate served as one replicate. For unsorted PBMC, around 300 ng of genomic DNA, equivalent to about 30,000 T cell genomes, went into each replicate PCR. Unsorted PBMC genomic DNA was sequenced across ten immunoSEQ deep assay plates. Purified libraries were quantified with a Qubit 3.0 fluorometer, sized on a Bioanalyzer 2100, and re-quantified with the KAPA Library Quantification kit. Every immunoSEQ 96-well plate was sequenced on a dedicated single-read 150-cycle Illumina NextSeq 550 flow cell. The study's own analysis went as follows. Because only junctional sequences without quality scores were contained in the immunoSEQ output, filtering matching that applied to full-length reads could not be performed. To assign V/J genes and CDR3, sequences were annotated against IMGT germline references using PyIR, a Python wrapper for IgBLAST v1.9. Reads with weak V/J assignments (E-value above 1e-6), missing CDR3, stop codons, out-of-frame junctions, or ambiguous translated residues were removed. V3J clonotypes were defined as sequences sharing an identical inferred V gene, J gene, and CDR3 amino acid sequence. The percentage overlap between two repertoires was calculated by dividing the number of shared unique clonotypes by the size of the smaller repertoire. Three approaches were used to assess repertoire richness: RTK rarefaction, the Chao1 estimator, and Recon v2.1 estimates of unobserved clonotypes. What TCRdb holds here is the immuneACCESS table cut down to in-frame rearrangements. Part of the clones is not present; checked against another copy, under half of the missing clones reflect an unresolved V gene, and the others are unexplained. For V, J and clone size, that table is used; D and trimming come from the DNA. The table for this sample lists 530,000 or so clones; about three quarters of them were counted only once. The ten largest clones take up approximately 13% of the sample.

Donors were healthy HIV-negative adults with no recently reported acute infections or vaccinations. Every donor was a Caucasian adult residing in Nashville, Tennessee, USA. For unsorted samples, tens of millions of PBMCs were counted, and genomic DNA was extracted using the QIAamp DNA Blood Mini kit. Blood was obtained by leukapheresis, after which PBMCs were separated by Ficoll-Histopaque density gradient centrifugation and cryopreserved in liquid nitrogen vapor phase. The chain uses TRBV2 and TRBJ1-2; the D gene lacks a confident call. The sequenced sample consisted of PBMCs. This sequence originates from a woman aged 40 to 55 in good health. Some clones in this sample may be carry-over from other donors' samples. CDR3 sequence: CASSGQLSNYGYTF. The DNA reads as follows: TGTGCCAGCAGTGGGCAACTGAGTAACTATGGCTACACCTTC.